This T cell receptor beta chain appears in the sequencing data of a study of T cell changes during pregnancy in multiple sclerosis. This clone rates as medium-sized. Sequenced by immunoSEQ multiplex PCR; TCRdb stores in-frame clones only, minus some. The sample has 25,000 to 35,000 clones; 75% to 95% are singletons. CDR3 length: 19 amino acids. Trimming took 1 base from V and 6 from J, leaving 25 bases between them. Germline lookup yields CDR1 SGHNT and CDR2 YENEEA. V is TRBV11-3 and J is TRBJ2-1; maybe TRBD1 (6 bases). This sample comprised CD8+ T cells from peripheral blood mononuclear cells, obtained in the second trimester of pregnancy. The TCR sequence derives from a female donor with multiple sclerosis, enrolled in a pregnancy study. CDR3 amino acids: CASSLVVGASPKSGNEQFF. The CDR3 DNA follows: TGTGCCAGCAGCTTAGTAGTGGGGGCCTCCCCCAAGTCCGGCAATGAGCAGTTCTTC. The whole variable domain, remainder taken from reference TRBV11-3 and TRBJ2-1, is EAGVVQSPRYKIIEKKQPVAFWCNPISGHNTLYWYLQNLGQGPELLIRYENEEAVDDSQLPKDRFSAERLKGVDSTLKIQPAELGDSAVYLCASSLVVGASPKSGNEQFFGPGTRLTVL.